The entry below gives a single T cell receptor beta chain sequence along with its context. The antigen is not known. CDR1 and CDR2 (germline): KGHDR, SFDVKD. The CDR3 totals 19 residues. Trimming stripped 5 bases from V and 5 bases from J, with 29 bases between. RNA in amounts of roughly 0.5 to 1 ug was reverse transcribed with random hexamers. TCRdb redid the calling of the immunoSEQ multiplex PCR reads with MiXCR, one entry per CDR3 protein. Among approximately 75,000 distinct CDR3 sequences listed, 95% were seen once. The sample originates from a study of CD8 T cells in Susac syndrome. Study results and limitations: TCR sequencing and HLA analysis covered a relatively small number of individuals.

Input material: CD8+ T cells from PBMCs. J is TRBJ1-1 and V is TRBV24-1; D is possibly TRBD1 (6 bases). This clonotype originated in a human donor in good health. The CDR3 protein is CATSAHGRVRGHEQTEAFF. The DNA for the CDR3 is TGTGCCACCAGTGCCCACGGTCGGGTCAGGGGACACGAACAGACTGAAGCTTTCTTT.